This T cell receptor (beta chain) was observed in a study of T cells in localized non-small cell lung cancer. Study-wide results and limits: Because researchers sequenced only one region of the tumor, heterogeneity is still possible. Higher T cell density in the blood was associated with longer overall survival, whereas higher adjacent-lung clonality associated with shorter survival.

Germline loops: CDR1 GTSNPN, CDR2 SVGIG (reference sequence). CDR3 length: 12 amino acids. V lost 0 bases to trimming and J lost 11 bases, with 8 bases between them. The table came from immunoSEQ multiplex PCR; TCRdb's copy has only in-frame clones and leaves some out. The sample includes about 21,000 clones, 83% of them seen just once. This clone has only one observation. No antigen is known for it. The chain links TRBV30 to TRBJ1-6; no clear D gene. The input for sequencing was peripheral blood, taken before any cancer treatment. The source is a man aged 40 to 69 with stage I lung adenocarcinoma. The chain's CDR3 is CAWSVPVAPLHF. CDR3 DNA sequence: TGTGCCTGGAGTGTACCAGTGGCACCCCTCCACTTT.